This T cell receptor (beta chain) was captured by sequencing in a study of control samples from healthy donors and cancer patients. The repertoire was sequenced with immunoSEQ multiplex PCR; TCRdb's copy has only in-frame clones and lacks some. The table lists 150,000 to 200,000 clones, roughly 94% of them singletons. Germline trimming cut 2 bases from V and 7 bases from J; bases unmatched to any gene: 2. The CDR3 length is 14 residues. The germline gives CDR1 LNHNV, CDR2 YYDKDF (reference sequence). Source material: blood. J is TRBJ2-1 and V is TRBV15; 10 positions match TRBD2. This clonotype was obtained from a woman in her thirties or forties in good health. The CDR3 here is CATSRSGLANEQFF. The CDR3 nucleotides read TGTGCCACCAGCAGATCGGGACTAGCGAATGAGCAGTTCTTC.